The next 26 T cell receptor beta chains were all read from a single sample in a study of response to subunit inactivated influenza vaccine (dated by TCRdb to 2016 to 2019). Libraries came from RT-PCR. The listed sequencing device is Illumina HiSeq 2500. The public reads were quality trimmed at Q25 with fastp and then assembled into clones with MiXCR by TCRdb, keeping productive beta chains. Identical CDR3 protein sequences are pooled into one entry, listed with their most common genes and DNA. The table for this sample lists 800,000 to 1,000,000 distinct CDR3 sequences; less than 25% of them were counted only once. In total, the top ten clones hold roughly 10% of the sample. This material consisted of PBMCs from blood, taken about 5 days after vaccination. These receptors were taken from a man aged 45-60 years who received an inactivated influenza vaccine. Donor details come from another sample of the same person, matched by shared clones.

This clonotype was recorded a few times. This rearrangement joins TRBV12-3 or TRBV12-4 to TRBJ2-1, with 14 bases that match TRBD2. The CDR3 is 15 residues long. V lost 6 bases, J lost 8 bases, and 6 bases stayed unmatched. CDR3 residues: CASRRLAGGLDEQFF. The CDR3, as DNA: TGTGCCAGCAGGCGACTAGCGGGGGGGCTAGATGAGCAGTTCTTC.

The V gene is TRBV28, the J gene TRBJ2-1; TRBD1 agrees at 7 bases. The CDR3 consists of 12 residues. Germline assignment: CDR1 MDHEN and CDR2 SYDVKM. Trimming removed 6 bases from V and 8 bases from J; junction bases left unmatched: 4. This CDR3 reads CASRRQGYEQFF. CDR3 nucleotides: TGTGCCAGCAGACGACAGGGCTATGAGCAGTTCTTC.

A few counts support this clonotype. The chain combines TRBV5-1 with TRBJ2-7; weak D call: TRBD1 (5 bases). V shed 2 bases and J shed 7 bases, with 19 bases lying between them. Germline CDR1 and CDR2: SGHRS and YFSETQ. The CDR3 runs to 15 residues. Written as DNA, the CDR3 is TGCGCCAGCAGCTTTACAAGCCCTGGGGCGCTTGAGCAGTACTTC. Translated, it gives CASSFTSPGALEQYF.

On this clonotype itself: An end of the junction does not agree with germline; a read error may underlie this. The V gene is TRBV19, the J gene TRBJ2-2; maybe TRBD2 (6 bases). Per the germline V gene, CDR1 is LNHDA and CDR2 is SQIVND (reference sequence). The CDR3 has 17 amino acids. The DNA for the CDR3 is TGTGCCAGTAGTATTTCAGGACTATTCACGAACACAGGGGAGCTGTTTTTT. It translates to CASSISGLFTNTGELFF.

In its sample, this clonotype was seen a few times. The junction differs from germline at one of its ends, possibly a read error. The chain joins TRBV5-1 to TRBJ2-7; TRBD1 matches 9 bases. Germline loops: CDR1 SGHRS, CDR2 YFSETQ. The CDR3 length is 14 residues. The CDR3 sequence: CASRLGQGPYEQYF. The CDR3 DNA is TGCGCCAGCAGGTTGGGACAGGGTCCCTACGAGCAGTACTTC. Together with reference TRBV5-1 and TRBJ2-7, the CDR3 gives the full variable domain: KAGVTQTPRYLIKTRGQQVTLSCSPISGHRSVSWYQQTPGQGLQFLFEYFSETQRNKGNFPGRFSGRQFSNSRSEMNVSTLELGDSALYLCASRLGQGPYEQYFGPGTRLTVT.

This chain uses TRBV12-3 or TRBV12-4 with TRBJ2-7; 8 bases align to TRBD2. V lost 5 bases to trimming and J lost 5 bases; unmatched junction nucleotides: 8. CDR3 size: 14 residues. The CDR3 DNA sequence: TGTGCCAGCAGTCGTAGCGGGATCCGCAACGAGCAGTACTTC. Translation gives CASSRSGIRNEQYF.

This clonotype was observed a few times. The CDR3, as DNA: TGTGCCAGCTCACCGAGAGCGGGGGTACAAGAGACCCAGTACTTC. This translates into CASSPRAGVQETQYF. The rearrangement uses TRBV18 and TRBJ2-5, with 8 bases fitting TRBD2. The length of the CDR3 is 15 residues. Trimming cost V 3 bases and J 2 bases; bases outside gene matches: 5. Per germline, CDR1 KGHSH and CDR2 LQKENI.

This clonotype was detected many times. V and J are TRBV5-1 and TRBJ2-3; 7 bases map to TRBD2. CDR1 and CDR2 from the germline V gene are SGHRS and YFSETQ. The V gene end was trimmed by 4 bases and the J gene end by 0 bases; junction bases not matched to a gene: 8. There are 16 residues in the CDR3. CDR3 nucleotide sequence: TGCGCCAGCAGCATCCCTAGCGGTGCGAGCACAGATACGCAGTATTTT. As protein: CASSIPSGASTDTQYF.

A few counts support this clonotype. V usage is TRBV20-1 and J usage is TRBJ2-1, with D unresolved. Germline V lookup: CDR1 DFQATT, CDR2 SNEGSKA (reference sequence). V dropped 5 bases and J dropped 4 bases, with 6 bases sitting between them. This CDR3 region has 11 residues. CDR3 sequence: CSARKYNEQFF. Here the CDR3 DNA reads TGCAGTGCTCGCAAATACAATGAGCAGTTCTTC.

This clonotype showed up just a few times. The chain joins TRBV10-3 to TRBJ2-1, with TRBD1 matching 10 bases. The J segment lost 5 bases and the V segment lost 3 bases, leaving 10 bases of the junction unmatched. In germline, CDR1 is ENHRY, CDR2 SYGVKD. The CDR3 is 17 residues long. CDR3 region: CAISDGLGQGQNNEQFF. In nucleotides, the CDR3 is TGTGCCATCAGTGATGGGTTGGGACAGGGGCAGAACAATGAGCAGTTCTTC.

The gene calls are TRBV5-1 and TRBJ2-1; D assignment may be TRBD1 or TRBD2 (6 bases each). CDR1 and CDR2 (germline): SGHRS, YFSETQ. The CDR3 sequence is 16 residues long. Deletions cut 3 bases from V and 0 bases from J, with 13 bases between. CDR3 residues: CASSSGGRSSYNEQFF. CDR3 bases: TGCGCCAGCAGCTCCGGGGGCCGAAGCTCCTACAATGAGCAGTTCTTC.

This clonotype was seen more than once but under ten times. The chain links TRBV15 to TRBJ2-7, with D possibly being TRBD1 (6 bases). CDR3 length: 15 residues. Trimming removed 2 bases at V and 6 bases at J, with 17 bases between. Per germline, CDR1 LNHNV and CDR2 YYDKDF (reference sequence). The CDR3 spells CATSRSRTGNPEQYF. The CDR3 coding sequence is TGTGCCACCAGCAGATCAAGAACAGGGAATCCCGAGCAGTACTTC.

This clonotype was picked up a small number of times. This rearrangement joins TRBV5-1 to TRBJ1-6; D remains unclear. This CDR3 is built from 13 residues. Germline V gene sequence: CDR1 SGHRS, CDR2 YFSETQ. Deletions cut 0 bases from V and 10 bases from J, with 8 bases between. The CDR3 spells CASSLAEESPLHF. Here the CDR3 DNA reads TGCGCCAGCAGCTTGGCGGAGGAATCACCCCTCCACTTT.

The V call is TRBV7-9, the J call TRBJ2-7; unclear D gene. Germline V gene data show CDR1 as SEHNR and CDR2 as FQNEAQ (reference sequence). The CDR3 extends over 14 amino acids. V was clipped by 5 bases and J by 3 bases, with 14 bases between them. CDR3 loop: CASSATGRNYEQYF. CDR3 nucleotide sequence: TGTGCCAGCAGCGCGACCGGGCGCAACTACGAGCAGTACTTC.

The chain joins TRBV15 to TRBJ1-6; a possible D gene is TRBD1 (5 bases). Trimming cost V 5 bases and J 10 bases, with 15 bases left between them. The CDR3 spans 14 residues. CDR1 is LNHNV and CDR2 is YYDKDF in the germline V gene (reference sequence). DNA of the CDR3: TGTGCCACCAGCGAGACGGGGGTGGGATCACCCCTCCACTTT. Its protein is CATSETGVGSPLHF. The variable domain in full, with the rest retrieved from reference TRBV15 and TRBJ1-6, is DAMVIQNPRYQVTQFGKPVTLSCSQTLNHNVMYWYQQKSSQAPKLLFHYYDKDFNNEADTPDNFQSRRPNTSFCFLDIRSPGLGDTAMYLCATSETGVGSPLHFGNGTRLTVT.

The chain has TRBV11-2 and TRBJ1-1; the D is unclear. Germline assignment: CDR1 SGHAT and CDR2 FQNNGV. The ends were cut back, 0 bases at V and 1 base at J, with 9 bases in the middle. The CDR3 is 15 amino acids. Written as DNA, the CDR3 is TGTGCCAGCAGCTTAGAAGCGGGGAGGAACACTGAAGCTTTCTTT. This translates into CASSLEAGRNTEAFF.

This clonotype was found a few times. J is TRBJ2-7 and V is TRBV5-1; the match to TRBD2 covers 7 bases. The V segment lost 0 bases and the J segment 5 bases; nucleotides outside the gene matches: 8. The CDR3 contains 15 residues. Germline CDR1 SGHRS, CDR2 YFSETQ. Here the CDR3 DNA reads TGCGCCAGCAGCTTGGCCTCTTCGGGGGGTCACGAGCAGTACTTC. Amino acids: CASSLASSGGHEQYF.

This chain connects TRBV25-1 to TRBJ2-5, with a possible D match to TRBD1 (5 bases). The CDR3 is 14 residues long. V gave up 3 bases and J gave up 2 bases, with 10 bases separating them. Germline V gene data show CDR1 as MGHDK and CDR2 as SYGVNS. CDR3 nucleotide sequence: TGTGCCAGCAGTGACGACAGCTTTCAAGAGACCCAGTACTTC. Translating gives CASSDDSFQETQYF.

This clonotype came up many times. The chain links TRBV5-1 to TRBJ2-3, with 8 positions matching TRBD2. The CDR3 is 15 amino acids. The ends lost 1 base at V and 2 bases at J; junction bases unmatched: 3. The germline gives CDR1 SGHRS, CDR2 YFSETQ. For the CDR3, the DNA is TGCGCCAGCAGCTTGATGACTAGCGACACAGATACGCAGTATTTT. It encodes CASSLMTSDTDTQYF.

This CDR3 reads CASSSSLQNTEAFF. The CDR3 DNA follows: TGTGCCAGCAGTTCGAGCCTCCAGAACACTGAAGCTTTCTTT. The V gene is TRBV28, the J gene TRBJ1-1; D uncertain. Trimming shortened V by 4 bases and J by 1 base, and 10 bases separated the two germline ends. This CDR3 is built from 14 residues. Germline loops: CDR1 MDHEN, CDR2 SYDVKM.

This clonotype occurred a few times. The CDR3 nucleotides read TGCGCCAGCAGTCGAGCGGTCCAAGAGACCCAGTACTTC. It specifies CASSRAVQETQYF. The gene calls are TRBV5-1 and TRBJ2-5, with D possibly TRBD2 on 5 matching bases. This CDR3 spans 13 amino acids. The germline CDR1 and CDR2 sequences are SGHRS and YFSETQ. The germline V and J ends were trimmed by 5 bases and 1 base, with 9 bases remaining between them.

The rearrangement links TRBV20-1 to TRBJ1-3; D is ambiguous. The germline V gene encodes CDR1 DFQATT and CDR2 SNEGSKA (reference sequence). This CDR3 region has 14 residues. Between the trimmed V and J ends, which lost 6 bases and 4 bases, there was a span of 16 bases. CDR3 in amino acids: CSAERPTGGNTIYF. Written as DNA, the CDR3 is TGCAGTGCCGAGCGTCCTACGGGCGGAAACACCATATATTTT.

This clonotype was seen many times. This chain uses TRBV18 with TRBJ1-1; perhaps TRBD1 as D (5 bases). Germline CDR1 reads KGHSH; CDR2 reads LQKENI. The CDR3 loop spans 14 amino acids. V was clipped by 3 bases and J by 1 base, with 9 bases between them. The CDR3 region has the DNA TGTGCCAGCTCACCTGGGACCCAGAACACTGAAGCTTTCTTT. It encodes CASSPGTQNTEAFF. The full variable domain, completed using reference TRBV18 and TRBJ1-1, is NAGVMQNPRHLVRRRGQEARLRCSPMKGHSHVYWYRQLPEEGLKFMVYLQKENIIDESGMPKERFSAEFPKEGPSILRIQQVVRGDSAAYFCASSPGTQNTEAFFGQGTRLTVV.

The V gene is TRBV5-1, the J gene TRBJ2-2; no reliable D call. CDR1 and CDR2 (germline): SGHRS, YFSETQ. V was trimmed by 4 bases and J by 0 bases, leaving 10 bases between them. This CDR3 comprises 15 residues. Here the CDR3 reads CASSNRNANTGELFF. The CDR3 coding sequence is TGCGCCAGCAGCAACAGAAATGCGAACACCGGGGAGCTGTTTTTT.

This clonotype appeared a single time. CDR3: CASSRAGTSGTDTQYF. In nucleotides, the CDR3 is TGTGCCAGCAGCCGAGCCGGGACTAGCGGCACAGATACGCAGTATTTT. The gene calls are TRBV4-2 and TRBJ2-3; the match to TRBD2 covers 10 bases. There are 16 residues in the CDR3. J gave up 1 base and V 4 bases, and 5 bases lay outside the gene matches. Germline values: CDR1 LGHNA, CDR2 YNFKEQ.

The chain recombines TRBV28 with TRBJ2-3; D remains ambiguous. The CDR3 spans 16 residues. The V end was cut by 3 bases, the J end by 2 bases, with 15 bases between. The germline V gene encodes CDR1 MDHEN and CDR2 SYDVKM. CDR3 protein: CASSFALTLPTDTQYF. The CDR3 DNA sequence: TGTGCCAGCAGTTTTGCCCTAACGTTACCCACAGATACGCAGTATTTT.